What follows describes a single T cell receptor (beta chain). This entry comes from a study of T cell responses to AZD1222 COVID-19 vaccine. Some clones are missing from TCRdb's copy, which holds only in-frame ones; the method was immunoSEQ multiplex PCR. The data contain under 150,000 clones, 85% to 95% of them singletons. The clonotype comes from an adult in good health. The sequencing here drew on peripheral blood, taken on day 0 of AZD1222 vaccination.

CDR3 sequence reads: CSAMQGSNSGNTIYF. The DNA of the CDR3 is TGCAGCGCCATGCAGGGGAGCAACTCTGGAAACACCATATATTTT. This sequence joins TRBV29-1 and TRBJ1-3, with D perhaps matching TRBD1 (6 bases). This CDR3 has 15 residues. Germline CDR1 SQVTM, CDR2 ANQGSEA. Trimming took 7 bases from V and 0 from J, leaving 16 bases between them.